Listed here are 2 T cell receptor beta chains from one sample, sequenced in a study of shared clonotypes between healthy human individuals. Measured with immunoSEQ multiplex PCR; TCRdb has only the in-frame clones, and not every one. The table lists approximately 810,000 clones, 92% of them singletons. Only CD45RO-negative cells positively selected for CCR7 counted as naive CD8 cells, so terminally differentiated effector memory CD45RA+ cells were excluded. Source material: naive CD8+ T cells sorted from blood. Receptors originate from a man aged 25 to 45 in good health.

About this clone itself: Other DNA sequences in this sample translate to the same CDR3. This chain uses TRBV9 with TRBJ2-7; D might be TRBD2 (6 bases). The CDR3 runs 14 residues. The germline gives CDR1 SGDLS, CDR2 YYNGEE. Trimming left V 0 bases short and J 6 bases short, with 13 bases between. CDR3 in amino acids: CASSVGGGTVEQYF. CDR3 nucleotide sequence: TGTGCCAGCAGCGTAGGAGGCGGGACCGTCGAGCAGTACTTC.

The gene calls are TRBV13 and TRBJ2-3, with D uncertain. CDR1 is PRHDT, CDR2 FYEKMQ, per germline (reference sequence). The CDR3 totals 15 residues. Trimming pared 2 bases from V and 1 base from J, leaving 10 bases between. The CDR3 DNA sequence: TGTGCCAGCAGCTTAACGGTGAGCCGCACAGATACGCAGTATTTT. This translates into CASSLTVSRTDTQYF.